What follows are 25 T cell receptor beta chains derived from one specimen sequenced in a study of tumor-infiltrating lymphocytes in primary liver carcinoma. The researchers obtained blood RNA from unsorted whole blood and also extracted germline DNA. The authors made TCR beta cDNA from 500 ng total RNA with a constant-region primer. Construction of TCR beta libraries relied on three successive nested multiplex PCR rounds employing slightly modified ARM-PCR. TRBV1-TRBV30 forward primers and a C-beta reverse primer were used in the first two PCR rounds, which each ran for about 10 cycles. TCRdb reprocessed the multiplex PCR reads with MiXCR, giving one entry per CDR3 protein. Of some 200,000 distinct CDR3 sequences in the sample, about 65% are singletons; the top ten hold approximately 6.6%. Sequenced sample: peripheral blood. The receptors were gathered from an older woman with primary liver carcinoma and hepatitis B virus infection.

About this clonotype itself: The CDR3 ends on some other residue instead of the conserved phenylalanine or tryptophan, so this is likely a read error. The J gene is TRBJ2-7, the V gene TRBV11-1; D is ambiguous. The CDR3 has 13 amino acids. CDR1 and CDR2 from the germline V gene are SGHAT and FQDESV (reference sequence). The CDR3 spells CASSFKARYEQYL. In DNA form, the CDR3 reads TGTGCTAGCAGCTTCAAGGCTCGCTACGAGCAGTACCTC.

Details on this clonotype: At one end the junction does not follow the germline gene, possibly because of a read error. The chain recombines TRBV6-5 with TRBJ2-6; perhaps D is TRBD1 or TRBD2 (6 bases each). Germline V gives CDR1 MNHEY, CDR2 SVGAGI. The length of the CDR3 is 18 residues. This chain's CDR3 is CANSYSGGAYPGANVMTF. The CDR3 DNA reads TGTGCCAACAGTTACTCCGGGGGCGCTTATCCCGGGGCCAACGTCATGACTTTC.

The chain has TRBV28 and TRBJ2-7; 7 positions agree with TRBD1. V lost 5 bases to trimming and J lost 3 bases; unmatched junction nucleotides: 4. The CDR3 consists of 13 residues. Germline CDR1 is MDHEN and CDR2 is SYDVKM. The CDR3 sequence is CASSPGQDYEQYF. The CDR3 region has the DNA TGTGCCAGCAGTCCCGGACAGGACTACGAGCAGTACTTC.

On this clonotype: This may come from a read error, since a much larger clone is one base off. The chain has TRBV4-1 and TRBJ2-7, with a possible D match to TRBD1 (6 bases). There are 14 residues in the CDR3. Looked up from germline, CDR1 is MGHRA and CDR2 is YSYEKL. In nucleotides, the CDR3 is TGCGCCAGCAGCCCCAAGACAGGTAACTACGGGCAGTACTTC. Translating it yields CASSPKTGNYGQYF.

Turning to this clonotype: With a much larger clone just one base away, this may be a read error. This rearrangement joins TRBV5-6 to TRBJ2-1; 7 bases match TRBD2. This CDR3 comprises 11 residues. Germline V lookup: CDR1 SGHDT, CDR2 YYEEEE. As DNA, the CDR3 is TGTGCCAGCAGCGGAAGCGGGGAGCACTTCTTC. Translating it yields CASSGSGEHFF. Variable domain in full (rest from reference TRBV5-6 and TRBJ2-1): DAGVTQSPTHLIKTRGQQVTLRCSPKSGHDTVSWYQQALGQGPQFIFQYYEEEERQRGNFPDRFSGHQFPNYSSELNVNALLLGDSALYLCASSGSGEHFFGPGTRLTVL.

Ten or more counts support this clonotype. The chain has TRBV12-3 or TRBV12-4 and TRBJ1-1; 7 bases map to TRBD1. The CDR3 length is 12 residues. Trimming removed 6 bases from V and 10 bases from J; junction bases left unmatched: 8. The CDR3 DNA reads as TGTGCCAGCAGCCCCAGGGGGATTATAGCTTTCTTT. Its protein is CASSPRGIIAFF.

This clonotype was recorded once. The chain links TRBV5-1 to TRBJ2-1; a possible D gene is TRBD2 (5 bases). Germline values: CDR1 SGHRS, CDR2 YFSETQ. This CDR3 is built from 16 residues. The V gene lost 2 bases and the J gene lost 5 bases, with 17 bases spanning the gap. The DNA for the CDR3 is TGCGCCAGCAGCTTCCCTCCGGGAAGGGTCGACAATGAGCAGTTCTTC. Translated: CASSFPPGRVDNEQFF.

As for this clonotype: A read error may account for a junction end that differs from germline. For the CDR3, the DNA is TGTGCCAGAAGTTTTCGGACGATTGGAGCGACGGGCTACACCTTC. It codes for CARSFRTIGATGYTF. The rearrangement links TRBV12-3 or TRBV12-4 to TRBJ1-2; D not certain. The CDR3 totals 15 residues.

About this clonotype: A much more abundant neighbour one base away suggests this may be a read error. The rearrangement links TRBV14 to TRBJ2-3; no clear D. The CDR3 has 13 residues. From germline, CDR1 is SGHDN and CDR2 FVKESK. The CDR3 DNA reads as TGTGCCAGCACCAGTTTCCGCACAGATACGCGGTATTTT. It yields the protein CASTSFRTDTRYF.

This clonotype was counted only a few times. The rearrangement joins TRBV30 to TRBJ2-7; a possible D gene is TRBD2 (6 bases). The V gene's germline CDR1 is GTSNPN and CDR2 SVGIG (reference sequence). CDR3 size: 11 residues. The V gene lost 5 bases and the J gene lost 1 base, with 6 bases spanning the gap. Written as DNA, the CDR3 is TGTGCCTGGGGAGGGTCCTACGAGCAGTACTTC. It yields the protein CAWGGSYEQYF.

Details on this clonotype: This may stem from a read error, because a much larger clone lies one nucleotide away. The genes are TRBV4-1 and TRBJ2-7, with 7 bases that match TRBD1. CDR3 length equals 13 residues. From germline, CDR1 is MGHRA and CDR2 YSYEKL. V shed 3 bases and J 4 bases; nucleotides not matched to a gene: 3. DNA for the CDR3: TGCGCCAGCAGCCACCAGGGACAGTACGAGCAGTACTTC. As protein: CASSHQGQYEQYF.

About this clonotype: One end of the junction is discordant with germline, which a read error may explain. For the CDR3, the DNA is TGTGTCAGCAGCCAAGAGTCCCCTGGTGGGAGGGTAGGGCCAGGAAACATTCAGTACTTC. This encodes CVSSQESPGGRVGPGNIQYF. The chain has TRBV4-2 and TRBJ2-4; 7 nucleotides agree with TRBD2. Germline CDR1 is LGHNA and CDR2 is YNFKEQ. The CDR3 covers 20 residues.

This sequence joins TRBV7-9 and TRBJ1-1; D may be TRBD1 (6 bases). The CDR3 extends over 18 amino acids. CDR1 is SEHNR and CDR2 is FQNEAQ in the germline V gene (reference sequence). Trimming shortened V by 1 base and J by 2 bases, and 20 bases separated the two germline ends. The DNA of the CDR3 is TGTGCCAGCAGCTTAGTTCGGGTGGGACATGCAACAAACACTGAAGCTTTCTTT. Its translation is CASSLVRVGHATNTEAFF.

This clonotype was seen more than once but under ten times. This could be a read error, since a much larger clone is one nucleotide away. The V call is TRBV12-5, the J call TRBJ1-1, with 8 bases fitting TRBD1. CDR3 length equals 15 residues. The germline gives CDR1 LGHNT, CDR2 FRNRAP. The V segment lost 5 bases and the J segment 5 bases; nucleotides outside the gene matches: 10. The CDR3 is CASGENQGASTEAFF. Here the CDR3 DNA reads TGTGCTAGTGGTGAGAATCAGGGGGCAAGTACTGAAGCTTTCTTT.

This clonotype was detected many times. The chain joins TRBV29-1 to TRBJ2-4; 8 nucleotides line up with TRBD1. With V trimmed by 2 bases and J by 1 base, 7 bases remained unmatched. CDR3 length: 16 residues. Looked up from germline, CDR1 is SQVTM and CDR2 is ANQGSEA. CDR3 DNA sequence: TGCAGCGTTGAATCAGGGGGCAGTAGGGCCAAAAACATTCAGTACTTC. It codes for CSVESGGSRAKNIQYF.

As regards this clonotype: A much more abundant neighbour one base away suggests this may be a read error. The gene calls are TRBV5-1 and TRBJ2-5, with no clear D. Trimming left V 5 bases short and J 5 bases short, with 7 bases between. This CDR3 comprises 11 residues. The germline gives CDR1 SGHRS, CDR2 YFSETQ. The CDR3 here is CASRADETQYF. The DNA of the CDR3 is TGCGCCAGCAGGGCCGACGAGACCCAGTACTTC.

In this sample, this clonotype turned up many times. V and J are TRBV10-1 and TRBJ2-1, with no clear D. This CDR3 region has 15 residues. Looked up from germline, CDR1 is WNHNN and CDR2 is SYGVQD (reference sequence). V lost 5 bases to trimming and J lost 8 bases, with 19 bases between them. The CDR3: CASSPNAGLGDEQFF. The CDR3 DNA follows: TGCGCCAGCAGTCCAAATGCCGGGTTGGGCGATGAGCAGTTCTTC.

Ten or more counts support this clonotype. The chain employs TRBV10-3 and TRBJ1-2, with 8 bases identical to TRBD1. Germline V CDR1 and CDR2: ENHRY, SYGVKD. V was pared by 6 bases and J by 4 bases, with 16 bases of the junction left unmatched. The CDR3 runs 17 residues. CDR3 coding DNA: TGTGCCATCAGCCCCGGACAGGGACGTAACGAAGGCTATGGCTACACCTTC. This sequence encodes CAISPGQGRNEGYGYTF.

V usage is TRBV11-2 and J usage is TRBJ2-5; D unclear. From germline, CDR1 is SGHAT and CDR2 FQNNGV. This CDR3 has 16 amino acids. CDR3 amino acids: CASSLRPAEYQETQYF. CDR3 DNA: TGTGCAAGTAGCTTACGGCCAGCAGAGTACCAAGAGACCCAGTACTTC.

A remark on this clonotype: The junction departs from germline at one end; a sequencing error may be responsible. This chain uses TRBV5-4 with TRBJ1-6; D might be TRBD1 (6 bases). The CDR3 runs 15 residues. Germline V gives CDR1 SGHNT, CDR2 YYREEE (reference sequence). The CDR3 DNA reads TGTGCCAGCAGCTTGCATTCCGGGGGCGATTCACCCCCCCACTTT. Its protein product is CASSLHSGGDSPPHF.

This clonotype was seen at least ten times. The V and J genes are TRBV6-5 and TRBJ1-5; TRBD1 matches 7 bases. The CDR3 runs to 15 residues. Germline trimming cut 6 bases from V and 0 bases from J; bases unmatched to any gene: 5. Germline CDR1 is MNHEY and CDR2 is SVGAGI. Here the CDR3 reads CASSPDRASNQPQHF. The CDR3 DNA sequence: TGTGCCAGCAGCCCTGACAGGGCTAGCAATCAGCCCCAGCATTTT.

Comment on this clonotype: The CDR3 does not close with the conserved phenylalanine or tryptophan, likely indicating a read error. It is unclear where the CDR3 begins or ends on the DNA, so no DNA is shown, and the CDR3 is as TCRdb lists it. This chain connects TRBV11-2 to TRBJ2-1; the listed D gene, TRBD1, was not tested against the DNA. Counting both end residues, the CDR3 totals 15 amino acids. Germline loops: CDR1 SGHAT, CDR2 FQNNGV. CDR3 loop: CASRSRRSSYNEQLS.

This clonotype was found once. This chain connects TRBV11-2 to TRBJ2-2; D gene ambiguous. The CDR3 loop spans 15 amino acids. CDR1 is SGHAT, CDR2 FQNNGV, per germline. The CDR3 sequence: CAGSSPRSGIGELFF. CDR3 DNA sequence: TGTGCTGGCAGCTCGCCACGGTCAGGCATCGGGGAGCTGTTTTTT.

This clonotype came up many times. The rearrangement links TRBV6-2 or TRBV6-3 to TRBJ2-2; 12 bases map to TRBD2. Unmatched junction bases numbered 6, after V lost 4 bases and J lost 3 bases. Per the germline V gene, CDR1 is MNHEY and CDR2 is SVGEGT. The CDR3 has 17 amino acids. CDR3 in DNA: TGTGCCAGCAGTTCGCGACTAGCGGGAGTTGACACCGGGGAGCTGTTTTTT. As protein: CASSSRLAGVDTGELFF.

To note about this clonotype: One junction end disagrees with the germline gene, perhaps due to a read error. The V gene is TRBV11-2, the J gene TRBJ2-3; D remains ambiguous. Per the germline V gene, CDR1 is SGHAT and CDR2 is FQNNGV. The CDR3 loop spans 13 amino acids. CDR3 loop: CDSSLDLRNTQYF. The DNA of the CDR3 is TGTGACAGCAGCTTAGATTTGAGGAATACGCAGTATTTT.